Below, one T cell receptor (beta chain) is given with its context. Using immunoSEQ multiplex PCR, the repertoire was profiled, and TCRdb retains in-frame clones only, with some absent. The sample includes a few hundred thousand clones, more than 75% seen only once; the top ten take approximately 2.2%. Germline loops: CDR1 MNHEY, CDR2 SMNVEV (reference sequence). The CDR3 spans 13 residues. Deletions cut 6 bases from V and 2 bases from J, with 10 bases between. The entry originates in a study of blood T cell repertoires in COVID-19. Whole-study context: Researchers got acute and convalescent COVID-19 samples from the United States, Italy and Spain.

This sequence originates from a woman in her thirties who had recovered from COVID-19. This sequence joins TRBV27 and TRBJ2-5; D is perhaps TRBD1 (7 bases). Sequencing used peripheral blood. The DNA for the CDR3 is TGTGCCAGCAGGTCAGGGGGGCAAGAGACCCAGTACTTC. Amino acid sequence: CASRSGGQETQYF.